A single sample gave rise to the 20 T cell receptor beta chains below, sequenced in a study of blood T cell repertoires in COVID-19. Sequencing used immunoSEQ multiplex PCR; TCRdb keeps in-frame clones, though not all of them. In the table there are 140,000 or so clones, about 81% of which are singletons. The source material was peripheral blood. The receptors were gathered from a woman aged 80 or over with acute or convalescent COVID-19.

The V gene is TRBV7-9, the J gene TRBJ2-2, with 8 nucleotides matching TRBD1. CDR3 size: 16 residues. Germline CDR1 and CDR2: SEHNR and FQNEAQ (reference sequence). Trimming at V came to 5 bases and at J to 4 bases, leaving 9 bases not matched to a gene. DNA for the CDR3: TGTGCCAGCAGCGGTTTAGGACAGGGAGGCACCGGGGAGCTGTTTTTT. Residues: CASSGLGQGGTGELFF. Based on the CDR3 plus reference TRBV7-9 and TRBJ2-2, the full variable domain is DTGVSQNPRHKITKRGQNVTFRCDPISEHNRLYWYRQTLGQGPEFLTYFQNEAQLEKSRLLSDRFSAERPKGSFSTLEIQRTEQGDSAMYLCASSGLGQGGTGELFFGEGSRLTVL.

This rearrangement joins TRBV28 to TRBJ2-3, with TRBD1 matching over 10 bases. The V segment lost 3 bases and the J segment 5 bases; nucleotides outside the gene matches: 11. CDR3 length: 17 amino acids. From germline, CDR1 is MDHEN and CDR2 SYDVKM. CDR3 protein: CASSFYKYRDRGDTQYF. The CDR3 bases are TGTGCCAGCAGTTTCTATAAATACCGGGACAGGGGAGATACGCAGTATTTT.

This clone was detected only a few times. The chain has TRBV18 and TRBJ1-1; 7 nucleotides line up with TRBD1. CDR1 and CDR2 from the germline V gene are KGHSH and LQKENI. J was trimmed by 1 base and V by 2 bases; bases with no gene match: 4. The CDR3 contains 15 residues. This CDR3 reads CASSPRGTENTEAFF. CDR3 DNA sequence: TGTGCCAGCTCACCAAGAGGGACAGAGAACACTGAAGCTTTCTTT.

The chain is built from TRBV7-6 and TRBJ1-1; a possible D gene is TRBD1 (6 bases). Germline-derived CDR1 and CDR2 are SGHVS and FNYEAQ. The CDR3 sequence is 13 residues long. The V and J ends lost 2 bases and 6 bases respectively, with 10 bases between them. Here the CDR3 reads CASSLRKGAEAFF. The CDR3 bases are TGTGCCAGCAGCTTAAGGAAGGGGGCTGAAGCTTTCTTT.

The rearrangement links TRBV2 to TRBJ2-1; 9 bases map to TRBD2. The CDR3 is 15 residues long. After removal of 6 bases from V and 5 bases from J, the junction contained 8 bases not matched to a gene. In germline, CDR1 is SNHLY, CDR2 FYNNEI. The CDR3 coding sequence is TGTGCCAGCAGCGACAGGCTAGCGGGGAACAATGAGCAGTTCTTC. The encoded protein is CASSDRLAGNNEQFF.

This clone has more than one count but fewer than ten. The chain links TRBV10-2 to TRBJ1-2, with D maybe TRBD1 (6 bases). Trimming removed 8 bases from V and 0 bases from J, with 10 bases in between. This CDR3 spans 13 amino acids. CDR1 WSHSY and CDR2 SAAADI come from the germline V gene. CDR3 residues: CASWGHSNYGYTF. CDR3 nucleotides: TGCGCCAGCTGGGGACACTCTAACTATGGCTACACCTTC.

The chain uses TRBV28 and TRBJ2-5; a weak D match, TRBD2 (6 bases). Germline V gene sequence: CDR1 MDHEN, CDR2 SYDVKM. The CDR3 is 14 residues long. Trimming removed 9 bases from V and 2 bases from J, with 16 bases in between. CDR3: CASGDSILQETQYF. The CDR3 DNA is TGTGCCAGTGGGGACTCCATCCTACAAGAGACCCAGTACTTC.

V and J are TRBV5-4 and TRBJ1-3, with TRBD1 identical over 10 bases. The V gene end was trimmed by 3 bases and the J gene end by 3 bases; junction bases not matched to a gene: 9. CDR1 and CDR2 from the germline V gene are SGHNT and YYREEE (reference sequence). CDR3 length: 17 amino acids. The CDR3 DNA is TGTGCCAGCAGCTCCCCGGGACAGGGGATAAGTGGAAACACCATATATTTT. This gives the protein CASSSPGQGISGNTIYF.

The chain joins TRBV28 to TRBJ2-1, with D perhaps matching TRBD1 (6 bases). V lost 5 bases to trimming and J lost 7 bases, with 18 bases between them. CDR1 and CDR2 (germline): MDHEN, SYDVKM. The CDR3 length is 15 residues. CDR3: CASSPLGRGTNEQFF. In DNA form, the CDR3 reads TGTGCCAGCAGTCCACTGGGAAGAGGGACAAATGAGCAGTTCTTC.

The rearrangement uses TRBV19 and TRBJ1-4, with 7 bases matching TRBD1. Germline V lookup: CDR1 LNHDA, CDR2 SQIVND (reference sequence). The V segment lost 4 bases and the J segment 5 bases; nucleotides outside the gene matches: 7. The CDR3 length is 15 residues. This chain's CDR3 is CASSTWTGFNEKLFF. CDR3 coding DNA: TGTGCCAGTAGTACCTGGACAGGATTCAATGAAAAACTGTTTTTT.

This chain connects TRBV30 to TRBJ1-2; D is possibly TRBD1 (5 bases). V was trimmed by 1 base and J by 6 bases, leaving 15 bases between them. Germline assignment: CDR1 GTSNPN and CDR2 SVGIG (reference sequence). The CDR3 length is 14 residues. CDR3 residues: CAWSGVGGGNGYTF. The DNA for the CDR3 is TGTGCCTGGAGTGGGGTTGGGGGAGGAAATGGCTACACCTTC. The whole variable domain, remainder taken from reference TRBV30 and TRBJ1-2, is SQTIHQWPATLVQPVGSPLSLECTVEGTSNPNLYWYRQAAGRGLQLLFYSVGIGQISSEVPQNLSASRPQDRQFILSSKKLLLSDSGFYLCAWSGVGGGNGYTFGSGTRLTVV.

This clone came up a few times. The CDR3 DNA is TGTGCCAGCAGTTTAGACGTCAGGGAGGGCCTTGGGACAGATACGCAGTATTTT. Encoded protein: CASSLDVREGLGTDTQYF. This rearrangement joins TRBV28 to TRBJ2-3; 7 bases map to TRBD2. The CDR3 sequence is 18 residues long. V lost 2 bases, J lost 3 bases, and 14 bases stayed unmatched. CDR1 and CDR2 (germline): MDHEN, SYDVKM.

This sequence joins TRBV28 and TRBJ1-4; perhaps TRBD1 as D (6 bases). This CDR3 is 16 amino acids long. Looked up from germline, CDR1 is MDHEN and CDR2 is SYDVKM. Trimming took off 5 bases at V and 5 bases at J, with 18 bases between the two ends. CDR3: CASSGDTGIENEKLFF. The CDR3 nucleotides read TGTGCCAGCAGTGGGGACACAGGGATTGAGAATGAAAAACTGTTTTTT.

The rearrangement uses TRBV7-2 and TRBJ1-1, with D unclear. Trimming took 5 bases from V and 1 from J, leaving 8 bases between them. The length of the CDR3 is 13 residues. Germline CDR1 and CDR2: SGHTA and FQGNSA. The CDR3 protein is CASSARSNTEAFF. Written as DNA, the CDR3 is TGTGCCAGCAGCGCCAGATCGAACACTGAAGCTTTCTTT.

The rearrangement joins TRBV5-6 to TRBJ2-2; 9 positions agree with TRBD2. The junction had 7 bases not matched to a gene; V was cut back by 4 bases and J by 6 bases. Germline CDR1 reads SGHDT; CDR2 reads YYEEEE. The CDR3 extends over 15 amino acids. CDR3 loop: CASSGGLALSGELFF. The CDR3 region has the DNA TGTGCCAGCAGCGGCGGACTAGCGCTATCCGGGGAGCTGTTTTTT.

This clone occurred once. The chain is built from TRBV14 and TRBJ2-5; the D gene is possibly TRBD1 (5 bases). The V gene lost 0 bases and the J gene lost 1 base, with 12 bases spanning the gap. CDR1 is SGHDN, CDR2 FVKESK, per germline. The CDR3 has 16 residues. In DNA, the CDR3 is TGTGCCAGCAGCCAAGAGTGGGGCGAGTTCCAAGAGACCCAGTACTTC. Encoded protein: CASSQEWGEFQETQYF.

The chain carries TRBV5-1 and TRBJ1-2; the D is unclear. Looked up from germline, CDR1 is SGHRS and CDR2 is YFSETQ. V was shortened by 7 bases and J by 2 bases, with 12 bases between the two germline ends. The CDR3 has 13 amino acids. The chain's CDR3 is CASREASNYGYTF. The CDR3 region has the DNA TGCGCCAGCCGGGAGGCTTCGAACTATGGCTACACCTTC. Drawing the rest from reference TRBV5-1 and TRBJ1-2, the complete variable domain is KAGVTQTPRYLIKTRGQQVTLSCSPISGHRSVSWYQQTPGQGLQFLFEYFSETQRNKGNFPGRFSGRQFSNSRSEMNVSTLELGDSALYLCASREASNYGYTFGSGTRLTVV.

This clone showed up just a few times. This chain uses TRBV7-9 with TRBJ1-4, with D possibly TRBD1 on 5 matching bases. In germline, CDR1 is SEHNR, CDR2 FQNEAQ (reference sequence). V lost 4 bases to trimming and J lost 5 bases, with 11 bases between them. This CDR3 is built from 14 residues. CDR3 sequence (DNA): TGTGCCAGCAGCTCCAGGGTGAACAATGAAAAACTGTTTTTT. Translated: CASSSRVNNEKLFF.

This clone was counted only a few times. The CDR3 protein is CASSWQQGAGNQPQHF. The CDR3 DNA reads TGTGCCAGCAGCTGGCAACAGGGGGCTGGTAATCAGCCCCAGCATTTT. The chain carries TRBV7-8 and TRBJ1-5; 9 bases line up with TRBD1. Germline V gene data show CDR1 as SGHVS and CDR2 as FQNEAQ. The CDR3 length is 16 residues. V shed 4 bases, J shed 4 bases, and the junction held 8 bases outside the gene matches.

V is TRBV28 and J is TRBJ2-7; 7 bases are a match to TRBD1. With 3 bases clipped from V and 0 bases from J, the junction kept 8 bases outside the gene matches. Germline CDR1 and CDR2: MDHEN and SYDVKM. The CDR3 is 16 residues long. The CDR3 region has the DNA TGTGCCAGCAGTTTCCCGAGGACAGGTTTCTCCTACGAGCAGTACTTC. Its translation is CASSFPRTGFSYEQYF.